Here is one TCR beta chain with its context. Its antigen is unknown. This sample was taken from a study of CD4 T cells in relation to SARS-CoV-2 and coronaviruses. The unexposed donors gave CD4+ T cells in about 2011-2018, prior to COVID-19. CD4+ T cells were isolated from the cells after 10 days of culture. Germline CDR1 SGHNT, CDR2 YENEEA. Trimming took 2 bases from V and 0 from J, leaving 3 bases between them. The CDR3 consists of 13 residues. Sequencing used immunoSEQ multiplex PCR; TCRdb keeps in-frame clones, though not all of them. The sample has around 16,000 clones, 65% to 85% seen once; the top ten hold around 8.9%.

The gene calls are TRBV11-3 and TRBJ2-3; D not certain. What was sequenced was CD4+ T cells from PBMCs, cultured in vitro. This clonotype was obtained from a human donor in good health. This CDR3 is CASSLPSTDTQYF. CDR3 nucleotides: TGTGCCAGCAGCTTACCGAGCACAGATACGCAGTATTTT. Based on the CDR3 plus reference TRBV11-3 and TRBJ2-3, the full variable domain is EAGVVQSPRYKIIEKKQPVAFWCNPISGHNTLYWYLQNLGQGPELLIRYENEEAVDDSQLPKDRFSAERLKGVDSTLKIQPAELGDSAVYLCASSLPSTDTQYFGPGTRLTVL.